This TCR beta chain was captured in a study of T cells in Graves' hyperthyroidism and ophthalmopathy. Orbital computed tomography and thyroid ultrasound, together with serum TRAb and thyroxine and clinical symptoms, were used for diagnoses. This CDR3 is 15 amino acids long. V was shortened by 6 bases and J by 0 bases, with 14 bases between the two germline ends. It was RNA transcripts that yielded the amplified TCR beta CDR3 regions. In the first-round RT-PCR of the TCR CDR3, the HTBI primer set was used. MiXCR, applied by TCRdb to the multiplex PCR reads, yields one record per CDR3 protein. Of roughly 630,000 distinct CDR3 sequences in the sample, 15% to 17% were seen once. This clonotype occurred many times. Antigen: not known. Whole-study findings and limits: Blood also contained most expanded thyroid clonotypes above 0.001.

This rearrangement joins TRBV12-3 or TRBV12-4 to TRBJ1-1, with D possibly being TRBD1 (6 bases). The sequencing sample was made of blood. The clonotype was recovered from a woman in her twenties or thirties with Graves' hyperthyroidism. CDR3 DNA sequence: TGTGCCAGCAGCCCTGGACAGTCGATGAACACTGAAGCTTTCTTT. Translation gives CASSPGQSMNTEAFF.